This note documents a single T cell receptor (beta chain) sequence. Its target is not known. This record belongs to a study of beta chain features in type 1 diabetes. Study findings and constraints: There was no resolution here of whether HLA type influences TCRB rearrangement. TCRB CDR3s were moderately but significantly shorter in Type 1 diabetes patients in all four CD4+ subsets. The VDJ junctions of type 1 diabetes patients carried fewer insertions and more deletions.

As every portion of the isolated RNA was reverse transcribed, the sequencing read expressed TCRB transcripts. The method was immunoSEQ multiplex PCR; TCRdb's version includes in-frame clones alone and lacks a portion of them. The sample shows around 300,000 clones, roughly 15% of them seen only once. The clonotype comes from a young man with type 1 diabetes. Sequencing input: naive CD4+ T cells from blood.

Here the CDR3 DNA reads TGTGCCAGCTCACCAATTCCGGGGGGCCGCACAGATACGCAGTATTTT. This sequence encodes CASSPIPGGRTDTQYF. The genes are TRBV18 and TRBJ2-3; the D gene is possibly TRBD2 (7 bases). CDR3 size: 16 residues. The germline CDR1 and CDR2 sequences are KGHSH and LQKENI. V lost 2 bases, J lost 1 base, and 13 bases lay in between.